The clone carrying this TCR beta chain was seen a handful of times. Antigen: not known. The record originates from a study of identical twins. Regarding the study as a whole: Memory repertoires showed no such pattern, whereas abundant cord blood beta clonotypes carried fewer insertions.

MiXCR, run by TCRdb on the 5' RACE reads, gives a single entry per CDR3 protein. The sample yields hundreds of thousands of distinct CDR3 sequences, just over 7% seen once. CDR1 MDHEN and CDR2 SYDVKM come from the germline V gene. V dropped 6 bases and J dropped 2 bases, with 11 bases sitting between them. CDR3 length: 14 residues. These same records also appear under a second study, on yellow fever vaccine responses in identical twins.

The sequence derives from a woman younger than 30 in good health. Sequencing used PBMCs. J is TRBJ2-4 and V is TRBV28; a possible D gene is TRBD1 (6 bases). CDR3 bases: TGTGCCAGCAGCACAGGGTTATCCAAAAACATTCAGTACTTC. It yields the protein CASSTGLSKNIQYF.